Below, 23 T cell receptor beta chains from the same sample are listed, as sequenced in a study of technical replicates of blood from a few donors. Here immunoSEQ multiplex PCR was the method, and the copy in TCRdb shows in-frame clones only, minus some. The sample consists of some 60,000 clones, 91% of them appearing once. Material: PBMCs. The receptors stem from a human donor in good health. Some clones in this sample may be carry-over from other donors' samples.

This chain links TRBV4-1 with TRBJ2-3; TRBD2 aligns across 8 bases. The CDR3 runs 15 residues. With 3 bases clipped from V and 5 bases from J, the junction kept 7 bases outside the gene matches. From germline, CDR1 is MGHRA and CDR2 YSYEKL. For the CDR3, the DNA is TGCGCCAGCAGCCAGCTAGGACTAGCAAGAGATACGCAGTATTTT. Protein product: CASSQLGLARDTQYF.

Turning to this clone: Relative to the germline gene, one junction end is altered; a read error may explain this. The V call is TRBV15, the J call TRBJ2-5; D uncertain. The length of the CDR3 is 12 residues. CDR1 and CDR2 from the germline V gene are LNHNV and YYDKDF (reference sequence). The CDR3 sequence: CATSRGREAQYF. The CDR3 DNA sequence: TGTGCCACCAGCAGAGGGCGAGAGGCCCAGTACTTC.

The genes are TRBV5-4 and TRBJ1-6, with D perhaps matching TRBD1 (5 bases). This CDR3 is 14 amino acids long. With 7 bases removed from V and 7 bases from J, the gap between germline ends came to 15 bases. CDR1 SGHNT and CDR2 YYREEE come from the germline V gene (reference sequence). DNA for the CDR3: TGTGCCAGCTGGTTGCAGGGCTCGAATTCACCCCTCCACTTT. It yields the protein CASWLQGSNSPLHF.

The CDR3: CAWSNGDGNEQFF. DNA of the CDR3: TGTGCCTGGAGTAACGGGGATGGAAATGAGCAGTTCTTC. This chain connects TRBV30 to TRBJ2-1, with D maybe TRBD2 (5 bases). Germline CDR1 and CDR2: GTSNPN and SVGIG (reference sequence). The CDR3 has 13 residues. Trimming shortened V by 2 bases and J by 7 bases, and 12 bases separated the two germline ends.

The V and J genes are TRBV2 and TRBJ2-6; D is unresolved. This CDR3 comprises 15 residues. Germline values: CDR1 SNHLY, CDR2 FYNNEI. Trimming took off 6 bases at V and 1 base at J, with 10 bases between the two ends. In DNA form, the CDR3 reads TGTGCCAGCAGCCTATTCTGGTCTGGGGCCAACGTCCTGACTTTC. Translating it yields CASSLFWSGANVLTF.

The rearrangement links TRBV5-6 to TRBJ1-2; 11 bases map to TRBD1. The CDR3 covers 13 residues. In germline, CDR1 is SGHDT, CDR2 YYEEEE. The junction had 5 bases not matched to a gene; V was cut back by 5 bases and J by 8 bases. Here the CDR3 reads CASRLGQGGGYTF. DNA of the CDR3: TGTGCCAGCAGACTGGGACAGGGGGGCGGCTACACCTTC.

The chain has TRBV30 and TRBJ1-4, with TRBD1 matching over 10 bases. The V and J ends lost 3 bases and 10 bases, in that order; junction bases with no gene match: 8. The CDR3 length is 14 residues. Per germline, CDR1 GTSNPN and CDR2 SVGIG (reference sequence). The CDR3 sequence is CAWSADRGLGKLFF. For the CDR3, the DNA is TGTGCCTGGAGCGCCGACAGGGGGCTGGGAAAACTGTTTTTT.

This sequence joins TRBV11-2 and TRBJ1-2; D remains unclear. This CDR3 region has 14 residues. Germline lookup yields CDR1 SGHAT and CDR2 FQNNGV. Trimming took off 2 bases at V and 2 bases at J, with 9 bases between the two ends. The CDR3 nucleotides read TGTGCCAGCAGCTTAATGGGAGGGAACTATGGCTACACCTTC. This translates into CASSLMGGNYGYTF.

V and J are TRBV10-3 and TRBJ2-5, with no clear D. The CDR3 has 12 amino acids. The ends were cut back, 0 bases at V and 5 bases at J, with 4 bases in the middle. Germline V gives CDR1 ENHRY, CDR2 SYGVKD. The CDR3 spells CAISESQETQYF. In nucleotides, the CDR3 is TGTGCCATCAGTGAGTCGCAGGAGACCCAGTACTTC.

V usage is TRBV23-1 and J usage is TRBJ1-2; 8 bases align to TRBD1. TRBV23-1 is assigned to the ORF class and has an uncertain function. V dropped 0 bases and J dropped 3; count of bases not matched to a gene: 15. This CDR3 has 19 amino acids. CDR3 bases: TGCGCCAGCAGTCAATCAGGGGGGGGGAGGTTACAGGGGGACTATGGCTACACCTTC. It is translated as CASSQSGGGRLQGDYGYTF.

The chain employs TRBV6-5 and TRBJ1-1; 10 bases align to TRBD1. The CDR3 contains 14 residues. Per the germline V gene, CDR1 is MNHEY and CDR2 is SVGAGI. The V segment lost 6 bases and the J segment 6 bases; nucleotides outside the gene matches: 7. CDR3 sequence: CASRRQGAGAEAFF. The CDR3 DNA follows: TGTGCCAGCAGAAGACAGGGGGCGGGCGCTGAAGCTTTCTTT.

This clone was counted between two and nine times. The chain recombines TRBV5-4 with TRBJ2-2, with TRBD2 matching over 10 bases. The ends lost 3 bases at V and 1 base at J; junction bases unmatched: 6. This CDR3 has 17 residues. Germline assignment: CDR1 SGHNT and CDR2 YYREEE (reference sequence). The CDR3, as DNA: TGTGCCAGCAGCTCGGCACTAGCGGGGCAGAACACCGGGGAGCTGTTTTTT. The encoded protein is CASSSALAGQNTGELFF.

The chain recombines TRBV5-4 with TRBJ2-2, with unresolved D. The CDR3 sequence is 14 residues long. V lost 2 bases and J 7 bases, leaving 12 bases between the germline ends. Germline-derived CDR1 and CDR2 are SGHNT and YYREEE (reference sequence). CDR3 loop: CASSLAPRVGELFF. CDR3 DNA: TGTGCCAGCAGCTTAGCCCCACGGGTCGGGGAGCTGTTTTTT.

The rearrangement links TRBV19 to TRBJ2-7, with D possibly TRBD1 on 6 matching bases. The CDR3 is 14 residues long. Germline lookup yields CDR1 LNHDA and CDR2 SQIVND (reference sequence). V lost 5 bases, J lost 2 bases, and 13 bases lay in between. This CDR3 is CASSPSWTAYEQYF. In DNA form, the CDR3 reads TGTGCCAGTAGTCCGTCCTGGACAGCCTACGAGCAGTACTTC.

The chain links TRBV2 to TRBJ1-1; D call uncertain. Trimming shortened V by 7 bases and J by 4 bases, and 16 bases separated the two germline ends. Looked up from germline, CDR1 is SNHLY and CDR2 is FYNNEI. The CDR3 consists of 14 residues. CDR3 sequence: CASIKDAPGTEAFF. The CDR3 region has the DNA TGTGCCAGCATCAAAGATGCACCGGGCACTGAAGCTTTCTTT.

The chain uses TRBV11-3 and TRBJ2-3; 7 bases align to TRBD2. This CDR3 spans 16 amino acids. CDR1 SGHNT and CDR2 YENEEA come from the germline V gene. The J segment lost 1 base and the V segment lost 5 bases, leaving 9 bases of the junction unmatched. CDR3 protein: CASSLNQAGGTDTQYF. CDR3 sequence (DNA): TGTGCCAGCAGCCTTAATCAGGCGGGAGGCACAGATACGCAGTATTTT.

The CDR3 sequence: CASSPRQGYEQYF. In DNA, the CDR3 is TGCGCCAGCAGCCCACGACAGGGCTACGAGCAGTACTTC. The chain joins TRBV5-1 to TRBJ2-7; 7 bases line up with TRBD1. Germline CDR1 SGHRS, CDR2 YFSETQ. CDR3 size: 13 residues. V lost 4 bases to trimming and J lost 3 bases; unmatched junction nucleotides: 4.

The rearrangement links TRBV4-1 to TRBJ1-2; D is uncertain. V was trimmed by 1 base and J by 4 bases, leaving 13 bases between them. This CDR3 spans 15 amino acids. Germline V gene data show CDR1 as MGHRA and CDR2 as YSYEKL. This CDR3 reads CASSQAWSEPYGYTF. CDR3 nucleotides: TGCGCCAGCAGCCAAGCGTGGTCCGAGCCCTATGGCTACACCTTC.

The rearrangement uses TRBV4-1 and TRBJ2-7; D perhaps matches TRBD1 (6 bases). The V end was cut by 2 bases, the J end by 3 bases, with 17 bases between. CDR1 is MGHRA and CDR2 is YSYEKL in the germline V gene. The CDR3 contains 16 residues. The CDR3 sequence is CASSQLPTGSGYEQYF. In DNA form, the CDR3 reads TGCGCCAGCAGCCAACTCCCGACAGGCTCCGGCTACGAGCAGTACTTC.

The chain has TRBV5-1 and TRBJ2-3; the match to TRBD1 covers 8 bases. Germline-derived CDR1 and CDR2 are SGHRS and YFSETQ. With V trimmed by 4 bases and J by 4 bases, 5 bases remained unmatched. This CDR3 comprises 14 residues. CDR3: CASSPGQAADTQYF. The CDR3 bases are TGCGCCAGCAGCCCGGGACAGGCGGCAGATACGCAGTATTTT.

The chain uses TRBV30 and TRBJ2-2; 11 nucleotides line up with TRBD2. This CDR3 comprises 16 residues. After removal of 4 bases from V and 1 base from J, the junction contained 5 bases not matched to a gene. Germline loops: CDR1 GTSNPN, CDR2 SVGIG (reference sequence). CDR3 in amino acids: CAWNLGLAGNTGELFF. For the CDR3, the DNA is TGTGCCTGGAACCTAGGACTAGCGGGGAACACCGGGGAGCTGTTTTTT.

The rearrangement joins TRBV7-2 to TRBJ2-7; 9 nucleotides line up with TRBD2. The germline CDR1 and CDR2 sequences are SGHTA and FQGNSA. V lost 6 bases, J lost 6 bases, and 12 bases stayed unmatched. The CDR3 runs 15 residues. The CDR3 is CASRREASGDPEQYF. As DNA, the CDR3 is TGTGCCAGCAGACGGGAGGCTAGCGGGGATCCCGAGCAGTACTTC.

The chain recombines TRBV9 with TRBJ1-2; the D gene is possibly TRBD1 (5 bases). V dropped 3 bases and J dropped 8 bases, with 11 bases sitting between them. This CDR3 is 12 amino acids long. Looked up from germline, CDR1 is SGDLS and CDR2 is YYNGEE. CDR3 loop: CASSAPGGGYTF. The DNA for the CDR3 is TGTGCCAGCAGCGCCCCGGGGGGAGGCTACACCTTC.